These 32 T cell receptor beta chains came from one sample sequenced in a study of tumor and adjacent non-tumor tissue in lung cancer. A modified ARM-PCR protocol with three rounds of nested PCR amplified TCRbeta. TCRdb re-called the multiplex PCR reads with MiXCR, one entry per CDR3 protein. The sample holds 100,000 to 120,000 distinct CDR3 sequences, about 80% seen once. No cell sorting was done before RNA was extracted from the tissue. The sequenced sample was lung tumor tissue. The receptors were sampled from an older man with non-small cell lung cancer.

This chain joins TRBV13 and TRBJ2-3; D is unresolved. The CDR3 consists of 15 residues. The V end was cut by 7 bases, the J end by 6 bases, with 20 bases between. Germline CDR1 PRHDT, CDR2 FYEKMQ (reference sequence). CDR3 sequence: CASIPTPDLADTQYF. Here the CDR3 DNA reads TGTGCCAGCATCCCAACCCCTGATCTCGCGGATACGCAGTATTTT.

Details on this clonotype: One end of the junction varies from germline; a read error may be responsible. This chain links TRBV4-1 with TRBJ1-3; D is undetermined. The germline V gene encodes CDR1 MGHRA and CDR2 YSYEKL. The CDR3 consists of 14 residues. Written as DNA, the CDR3 is TGCACCAGCAGCCATTTGACATGGGAAAACACCATATATTTT. Translation: CTSSHLTWENTIYF.

This clonotype was seen a handful of times. One end of the junction fails to match germline, which may point to a read error. J is TRBJ1-2 and V is TRBV7-8; TRBD1 matches 8 bases. Germline CDR1 and CDR2: SGHVS and FQNEAQ. This CDR3 spans 12 amino acids. The CDR3 DNA follows: TGTGGCAGCAGCGTACAGGGGGAAAGCTACACCTTC. Amino acids: CGSSVQGESYTF. Full variable domain (outside the CDR3, taken from reference TRBV7-8 and TRBJ1-2): GAGVSQSPRYKVAKRGQDVALRCDPISGHVSLFWYQQALGQGPEFLTYFQNEAQLDKSGLPSDRFFAERPEGSVSTLKIQRTQQEDSAVYLCGSSVQGESYTFGSGTRLTVV.

This clonotype was detected only once. A junction end diverges from the germline sequence, so it may reflect a read error. This chain connects TRBV12-3 or TRBV12-4 to TRBJ1-1; D may be TRBD1 (5 bases). The CDR3 covers 12 residues. CDR3 nucleotide sequence: TGCGCCAGCAATGGAGGGGACGCTGAAGCTTTCTTT. This encodes CASNGGDAEAFF.

Note on this clonotype: An end of the junction differs from the germline gene, which may be a read error. This chain uses TRBV10-3 with TRBJ2-1, with 9 bases fitting TRBD1. Germline loops: CDR1 ENHRY, CDR2 SYGVKD. The CDR3 length is 14 residues. The CDR3 spells CGISSGQGVHEQFF. DNA of the CDR3: TGTGGTATCAGTTCGGGACAGGGAGTACATGAACAGTTCTTC.

The chain combines TRBV7-8 with TRBJ2-3; tentatively, D is TRBD1 or TRBD2 (5 bases each). The germline V and J ends were trimmed by 5 bases and 2 bases, with 23 bases remaining between them. Germline-derived CDR1 and CDR2 are SGHVS and FQNEAQ. The CDR3 sequence is 18 residues long. The CDR3 loop is CASSIHTDGGPNTDTQYF. Here the CDR3 DNA reads TGTGCCAGCAGCATCCACACCGATGGGGGACCTAACACAGATACGCAGTATTTT.

The chain is built from TRBV7-3 and TRBJ2-1; 8 nucleotides match TRBD1. Germline CDR1 is SGHTA and CDR2 is FQGTGA. V was clipped by 5 bases and J by 3 bases; unmatched bases: 6. This CDR3 has 15 amino acids. The CDR3 nucleotides are TGTGCCAGCAGCCCTCTGACAGGGGACTACAATGAGCAGTTCTTC. Residues: CASSPLTGDYNEQFF. Full variable domain (outside the CDR3, taken from reference TRBV7-3 and TRBJ2-1): GAGVSQTPSNKVTEKGKYVELRCDPISGHTALYWYRQSLGQGPEFLIYFQGTGAADDSGLPNDRFFAVRPEGSVSTLKIQRTERGDSAVYLCASSPLTGDYNEQFFGPGTRLTVL.

Note on this clonotype: One junction end does not reproduce the germline sequence, and a read error may be involved. The chain employs TRBV11-2 and TRBJ2-1; D perhaps matches TRBD2 (6 bases). The CDR3 sequence is 18 residues long. CDR1 is SGHAT and CDR2 is FQNNGV in the germline V gene. The CDR3 DNA follows: TGTGCCAGCAGCTTACATGTGCGGGACTGGGTCTCCTACAACAAGCAGTTATTC. This sequence encodes CASSLHVRDWVSYNKQLF.

Turning to this clonotype: The junction departs from germline at one end; a sequencing error may be responsible. The chain carries TRBV4-3 and TRBJ2-4; D call uncertain. Per germline, CDR1 LGHNA and CDR2 YSLEER. The CDR3 is made up of 14 amino acids. The CDR3 loop is CASSQTRAKDIQYF. CDR3 DNA sequence: TGCGCCAGCAGCCAGACAAGAGCCAAAGACATTCAGTACTTC.

This clonotype has a single count. This could be a read error, since a much larger clone is one nucleotide away. The chain links TRBV6-5 to TRBJ2-5, with 11 bases aligning to TRBD2. CDR1 is MNHEY and CDR2 is SVGAGI in the germline V gene. Losses at the gene ends were 7 bases for V and 9 bases for J; bases not matched to a gene: 10. This CDR3 comprises 14 residues. The CDR3 DNA follows: TGTGCCAGCATGCCTACTAGCGGGAGCTGGTCCCAGTACTTC. Translated, it gives CASMPTSGSWSQYF.

V gene TRBV12-3 or TRBV12-4 combines with J gene TRBJ1-1; 8 bases fit TRBD1. The trim removed 10 bases at V and 7 bases at J, leaving 2 bases unmatched. This CDR3 contains 10 residues. The DNA for the CDR3 is TGTGCCAACAGGGGGAGTGAAGCTTTCTTT. It is translated as CANRGSEAFF.

As to this clonotype: A single base separates this from a much larger clone, so it may be a read error. This chain joins TRBV28 and TRBJ1-5; possible D gene TRBD2, 5 bases. The J call may be in error: the DNA end matches TRBJ2-3 better. The CDR3 consists of 14 residues. Germline-derived CDR1 and CDR2 are MDHEN and SYDVKM. CDR3 in amino acids: CASSLRGSNQPQYF. The CDR3 coding sequence is TGTGCCAGCAGTTTGCGTGGGAGCAATCAGCCCCAGTATTTT.

At least ten counts were recorded for this clonotype. The gene calls are TRBV5-1 and TRBJ2-3; tentatively, D is TRBD2 (5 bases). Per the germline V gene, CDR1 is SGHRS and CDR2 is YFSETQ. Trimming removed 2 bases at V and 1 base at J, with 11 bases between. The CDR3 runs to 15 residues. CDR3 protein: CASSLGFGGTDTQYF. Written as DNA, the CDR3 is TGCGCCAGCAGCTTAGGGTTCGGGGGCACAGATACGCAGTATTTT.

As to this clonotype: A junction end diverges from the germline sequence, so it may reflect a read error. The chain combines TRBV4-2 with TRBJ2-5, with a weak D call TRBD2 (5 bases). The V gene's germline CDR1 is LGHNA and CDR2 YNFKEQ. The CDR3 length is 16 residues. The CDR3 sequence: CASIQGAETYADTQYF. The CDR3 DNA is TGTGCCAGCATCCAAGGAGCGGAGACCTATGCGGATACCCAGTACTTC.

This chain uses TRBV10-3 with TRBJ2-6; D is perhaps TRBD1 (5 bases). V lost 3 bases and J lost 14, with 20 bases in between. CDR1 is ENHRY and CDR2 is SYGVKD in the germline V gene. The CDR3 consists of 15 residues. In nucleotides, the CDR3 is TGTGCCATCAGTGACGGAAACTCTGGGGCGAACATCCTGACTTTC. This codes for CAISDGNSGANILTF.

The CDR3 is CASNPGLGDTNEQFF. In DNA, the CDR3 is TGTGCCAGTAATCCGGGACTAGGCGATACCAATGAGCAGTTCTTC. J is TRBJ2-1 and V is TRBV6-2 or TRBV6-3; 8 bases map to TRBD2. V was clipped by 9 bases and J by 6 bases; unmatched bases: 13. The germline V gene encodes CDR1 MNHEY and CDR2 SVGEGT. The CDR3 sequence is 15 residues long.

Concerning this clonotype itself: A junction boundary mismatches the germline segment, possibly from a read error. This chain links TRBV29-1 with TRBJ1-5; D is undetermined. This CDR3 spans 13 amino acids. Germline lookup yields CDR1 SQVTM and CDR2 ANQGSEA. CDR3 region: CSVEELGGQPQHF. The CDR3 DNA reads as TGCAGCGTTGAAGAACTGGGAGGGCAGCCACAGCATTTT.

Concerning this clonotype itself: One end of the junction does not line up with germline, which may come from a read error. This chain links TRBV10-2 with TRBJ2-7, with 7 nucleotides matching TRBD1. The CDR3 runs 15 residues. The V gene's germline CDR1 is WSHSY and CDR2 SAAADI. CDR3 bases: TGCGACAGCAGTGGAACAGGGGCGCACTCCTACGAGCAGTACTTC. Its translation: CDSSGTGAHSYEQYF.

On this clonotype itself: Sequence at one end of the junction differs from germline and may be a read error. The chain carries TRBV29-1 and TRBJ1-2; unclear D gene. Germline assignment: CDR1 SQVTM and CDR2 ANQGSEA. This CDR3 is 12 amino acids long. CDR3 amino acids: CSVAPSNYDYTF. CDR3 coding DNA: TGCAGCGTTGCCCCATCCAACTATGACTACACCTTC. Filled out from reference TRBV29-1 and TRBJ1-2, the complete variable domain reads SAVISQKPSRDICQRGTSLTIQCQVDSQVTMMFWYRQQPGQSLTLIATANQGSEATYESGFVIDKFPISRPNLTFSTLTVSNMSPEDSSIYLCSVAPSNYDYTFGSGTRLTVV.

A note on this clonotype: An end of the junction does not agree with germline; a read error may underlie this. The V call is TRBV12-5, the J call TRBJ2-5; no clear D. From germline, CDR1 is LGHNT and CDR2 FRNRAP. The CDR3 is made up of 13 amino acids. The CDR3 sequence: CVSGLTHAETQYF. For the CDR3, the DNA is TGTGTTAGTGGTTTGACGCACGCGGAGACCCAGTACTTC.

This clonotype has only one observation. The CDR3 DNA is TGTGCCAGTAGTACCTGGACCAGTGAAGCTTTCTTT. Its translation: CASSTWTSEAFF. V and J are TRBV19 and TRBJ1-1; D gene ambiguous. V was clipped by 4 bases and J by 7 bases, with 10 bases between them. This CDR3 has 12 amino acids. Germline V gene data show CDR1 as LNHDA and CDR2 as SQIVND (reference sequence).

To note about this clonotype: A much more abundant neighbour one base away suggests this may be a read error. CDR3 region: CASRQENQPLHF. The CDR3 DNA is TGTGCCAGCAGACAAGAAAATCAGCCCCTGCATTTT. This rearrangement joins TRBV28 to TRBJ1-5; D gene ambiguous. Germline V gene lookup returns CDR1 MDHEN and CDR2 SYDVKM. The CDR3 has 12 amino acids. Together with reference TRBV28 and TRBJ1-5, the CDR3 gives the full variable domain: DVKVTQSSRYLVKRTGEKVFLECVQDMDHENMFWYRQDPGLGLRLIYFSYDVKMKEKGDIPEGYSVSREKKERFSLILESASTNQTSMYLCASRQENQPLHFGDGTRLSIL.

Remarks on this clonotype: This may stem from a read error, because a much larger clone lies one nucleotide away. This sequence joins TRBV5-1 and TRBJ1-5; D unclear. Trimming stripped 6 bases from V and 1 base from J, with 8 bases between. This CDR3 is built from 13 residues. Germline loops: CDR1 SGHRS, CDR2 YFSETQ. CDR3 nucleotide sequence: TGCGCCAGCAACTTAGGGAGCAATCAGCCCCAGCATTTT. It specifies CASNLGSNQPQHF.

A single count supports this clonotype. This clone may be a read error of a much larger clone one base away. V is TRBV28 and J is TRBJ2-7, with 7 bases fitting TRBD1. The V gene's germline CDR1 is MDHEN and CDR2 SYDVKM. The junction had 14 bases not matched to a gene; V was cut back by 9 bases and J by 9 bases. This CDR3 spans 13 amino acids. CDR3 bases: TGTGCCAGGAGGGGGCAAATCAGGGAGCGGCAGTACTTC. It codes for CARRGQIRERQYF. Together with reference TRBV28 and TRBJ2-7, the CDR3 gives the full variable domain: DVKVTQSSRYLVKRTGEKVFLECVQDMDHENMFWYRQDPGLGLRLIYFSYDVKMKEKGDIPEGYSVSREKKERFSLILESASTNQTSMYLCARRGQIRERQYFGPGTRLTVT.

This clonotype appeared once. A much larger clone differs by one base, so this may be a read error. This sequence joins TRBV20-1 and TRBJ1-2, with D perhaps TRBD1 (5 bases). Trimming removed 2 bases from V and 3 bases from J, with 13 bases in between. Germline CDR1 DFQATT, CDR2 SNEGSKA (reference sequence). There are 14 residues in the CDR3. In DNA form, the CDR3 reads TGCAGTGCTAGAAGAGGGGCTGGGTACTATGGCTACACCTTC. Translation gives CSARRGAGYYGYTF.

The V gene is TRBV11-2, the J gene TRBJ1-1; D perhaps matches TRBD1 (6 bases). V lost 5 bases to trimming and J lost 3 bases, with 19 bases between them. The CDR3 loop spans 16 amino acids. From germline, CDR1 is SGHAT and CDR2 FQNNGV. The CDR3 DNA reads as TGTGCCAGCAGCCTTAGGGGACACTTTGCGGACACTGAAGCTTTCTTT. It is translated as CASSLRGHFADTEAFF.

The chain uses TRBV12-3 or TRBV12-4 and TRBJ2-7, with D perhaps matching TRBD1 (6 bases). The CDR3 spans 17 residues. Trimming took 7 bases from V and 7 from J, leaving 29 bases between them. The CDR3 here is CASNLLLGQKSSMEQYF. The CDR3 nucleotides are TGTGCCAGCAACCTTCTACTCGGACAGAAATCTTCAATGGAGCAGTACTTC.

This clonotype was counted many times. This rearrangement joins TRBV5-1 to TRBJ2-1; 11 bases fit TRBD2. After removal of 4 bases from V and 6 bases from J, the junction contained 9 bases not matched to a gene. The CDR3 runs to 16 residues. Germline lookup yields CDR1 SGHRS and CDR2 YFSETQ. The CDR3 loop is CASSPGGLAVGNEQFF. In DNA, the CDR3 is TGCGCCAGCAGCCCGGGGGGACTAGCGGTGGGCAATGAGCAGTTCTTC.

This clonotype came up once. One end of the junction does not line up with germline, which may come from a read error. V gene TRBV7-9 combines with J gene TRBJ1-2; perhaps TRBD1 as D (6 bases). Germline V gene lookup returns CDR1 SEHNR and CDR2 FQNEAQ (reference sequence). This CDR3 comprises 14 residues. The CDR3 DNA is TGTGCCAGCAGCTACAGGGATTCGGGTGTCGTCTACATCTTC. Protein: CASSYRDSGVVYIF.

Of note for this clonotype: A read error may produce the germline difference seen at one junction end. The rearrangement uses TRBV20-1 and TRBJ2-1; D might be TRBD2 (7 bases). This CDR3 spans 17 amino acids. Germline V gene lookup returns CDR1 DFQATT and CDR2 SNEGSKA (reference sequence). The CDR3 is CSVRDPSGGAGWDEQFF. The CDR3 DNA reads TGTAGTGTTAGAGATCCCAGTGGGGGGGCCGGTTGGGATGAGCAGTTCTTC.

As regards this clonotype: The conserved final phenylalanine or tryptophan is absent from the CDR3, which likely points to a read error. It is unclear where the CDR3 begins or ends on the DNA, so no DNA is shown, and the CDR3 is as TCRdb lists it. V usage is TRBV29-1 and J usage is TRBJ2-3. The CDR3 comprises 12 residues, both ends counted. Germline V lookup: CDR1 SQVTM, CDR2 ANQGSEA. The CDR3 is CSVDKVADTQYL.

As to this clonotype: A single base separates this from a much larger clone, so it may be a read error. The V and J genes are TRBV28 and TRBJ1-5; no definite D call. V was shortened by 7 bases and J by 4 bases, with 8 bases between the two germline ends. Germline values: CDR1 MDHEN, CDR2 SYDVKM. The CDR3 sequence is 12 residues long. The CDR3 DNA follows: TGTGCCAGCACGGGCAGGAATCAGCCCCAGCATTTT. This translates into CASTGRNQPQHF.